Shown below are 31 T cell receptor beta chains from a single sample sequenced in a study of T cell responses to AZD1222 COVID-19 vaccine. Method: immunoSEQ multiplex PCR; TCRdb's copy keeps in-frame clones and lacks some. The data show roughly 150,000 clones, roughly 94% seen once. Sequenced here: peripheral blood, sampled 28 days after the second AZD1222 dose. These receptors were collected from an adult who received the AZD1222 COVID-19 vaccine.

The rearrangement uses TRBV27 and TRBJ1-1; weak D call: TRBD1 (5 bases). Trimming removed 5 bases at V and 7 bases at J, with 20 bases between. This CDR3 is 15 amino acids long. The germline gives CDR1 MNHEY, CDR2 SMNVEV (reference sequence). CDR3 DNA sequence: TGTGCCAGCAGTCCCGGGCGGAGCAGGGACTTTGAAGCTTTCTTT. Its protein product is CASSPGRSRDFEAFF.

This chain joins TRBV5-6 and TRBJ2-1; 13 nucleotides align to TRBD2. Losses at the gene ends were 0 bases for V and 10 bases for J; bases not matched to a gene: 4. CDR3 length equals 15 residues. CDR1 SGHDT and CDR2 YYEEEE come from the germline V gene. The CDR3 region is CASSLGLAGGREQFF. The CDR3 DNA follows: TGTGCCAGCAGCTTGGGACTAGCGGGAGGCAGGGAGCAGTTCTTC.

This chain uses TRBV14 with TRBJ1-2; D gene ambiguous. The length of the CDR3 is 14 residues. Germline V lookup: CDR1 SGHDN, CDR2 FVKESK. Trimming pared 0 bases from V and 4 bases from J, leaving 9 bases between. For the CDR3, the DNA is TGTGCCAGCAGCCAAGAGATTTCTCCCTATGGCTACACCTTC. Protein product: CASSQEISPYGYTF.

The rearrangement links TRBV7-8 to TRBJ2-7; 9 positions agree with TRBD2. The germline CDR1 and CDR2 sequences are SGHVS and FQNEAQ. This CDR3 is 15 amino acids long. The V segment lost 3 bases and the J segment 0 bases; nucleotides outside the gene matches: 3. The CDR3 DNA is TGTGCCAGCAGCTTTGGACTAGCGAGCTCCTACGAGCAGTACTTC. It yields the protein CASSFGLASSYEQYF.

This clone occurred once. The V and J genes are TRBV5-5 and TRBJ2-3, with D unresolved. CDR1 and CDR2 from the germline V gene are SGHKS and YYEKEE (reference sequence). Deletions cut 6 bases from V and 1 base from J, with 15 bases between. The CDR3 has 15 residues. The CDR3 sequence is CASTYKVLGTDTQYF. The CDR3 bases are TGTGCCAGCACCTACAAGGTTTTAGGCACAGATACGCAGTATTTT.

This chain connects TRBV6-2 or TRBV6-3 to TRBJ2-1, with TRBD2 identical over 11 bases. J lost 7 bases, V lost 4 bases, and 21 bases had no gene match. CDR3 length: 20 amino acids. The germline V gene has CDR1 MNHEY and CDR2 SVGEGT. CDR3 in DNA: TGTGCCAGCAGTTTCCCCCAATCACTAGCGGGAGTAGACAAGTGGAATGAGCAGTTCTTC. Protein product: CASSFPQSLAGVDKWNEQFF.

The CDR3 loop is CARPYSPLHF. The CDR3 nucleotides read TGTGCCAGGCCCTATTCACCCCTCCACTTT. The chain employs TRBV11-2 and TRBJ1-6; no clear D. V was pared by 9 bases and J by 8 bases, with 5 bases between. Germline CDR1 SGHAT, CDR2 FQNNGV. There are 10 residues in the CDR3.

This sequence joins TRBV7-7 and TRBJ2-6; no definite D call. The ends were cut back, 1 base at V and 0 bases at J, with 7 bases in the middle. The CDR3 is made up of 16 amino acids. Germline CDR1 and CDR2: SSHAT and FNYEAQ (reference sequence). As DNA, the CDR3 is TGTGCCAGCAGCTTAGGGGCAAGCTCTGGGGCCAACGTCCTGACTTTC. Residues: CASSLGASSGANVLTF.

This chain links TRBV28 with TRBJ1-3, with D maybe TRBD1 (5 bases). CDR3 length equals 15 residues. Trimming left V 6 bases short and J 5 bases short, with 17 bases between. Germline V gene sequence: CDR1 MDHEN, CDR2 SYDVKM. CDR3 amino acids: CASRRMGQGRNTIYF. CDR3 sequence (DNA): TGTGCCAGCAGACGCATGGGCCAGGGCCGAAACACCATATATTTT.

This clone was seen only once. The CDR3 DNA sequence: TGTGCCAGCAACCGGGCGGATACGCAGTATTTT. As protein: CASNRADTQYF. V is TRBV2 and J is TRBJ2-3; no reliable D call. Germline CDR1 and CDR2: SNHLY and FYNNEI. The ends were cut back, 7 bases at V and 6 bases at J, with 8 bases in the middle. The CDR3 is 11 residues long.

J is TRBJ2-6 and V is TRBV6-4; no clear D. V was clipped by 2 bases and J by 4 bases, with 6 bases between them. CDR1 and CDR2 from the germline V gene are MRHNA and SNTAGT. The CDR3 totals 14 residues. In DNA form, the CDR3 reads TGTGCCAGCAGTGACCTCTTAGGGGCCAACGTCCTGACTTTC. This encodes CASSDLLGANVLTF.

Regarding this clone: One end of the junction varies from germline; a read error may be responsible. The chain carries TRBV3-1 (or the pseudogene TRBV3-2) and TRBJ1-2; D gene uncertain. This CDR3 comprises 11 residues. Germline CDR1 and CDR2: LGHDT and YNNKEL (reference sequence). For the CDR3, the DNA is TGTGCCACCAAGGGCGCACAGACCCATAGCTTC. Translated, it gives CATKGAQTHSF.

This chain joins TRBV11-2 and TRBJ2-1; D is unresolved. The germline CDR1 and CDR2 sequences are SGHAT and FQNNGV. The CDR3 sequence is 12 residues long. V dropped 4 bases and J dropped 7 bases, with 8 bases sitting between them. Here the CDR3 DNA reads TGTGCCAGCAGCTCCCGGCAAAATGAGCAGTTCTTC. It yields the protein CASSSRQNEQFF. The entire variable domain, with the rest obtained from reference TRBV11-2 and TRBJ2-1, is as follows: EAGVAQSPRYKIIEKRQSVAFWCNPISGHATLYWYQQILGQGPKLLIQFQNNGVVDDSQLPKDRFSAERLKGVDSTLKIQPAKLEDSAVYLCASSSRQNEQFFGPGTRLTVL.

The chain is built from TRBV12-5 and TRBJ2-6, with a possible D match to TRBD2 (5 bases). CDR3 length: 13 amino acids. V lost 7 bases and J lost 1, with 5 bases in between. Germline CDR1 reads LGHNT; CDR2 reads FRNRAP. The CDR3 is CASAGSGANVLTF. In nucleotides, the CDR3 is TGTGCTAGTGCGGGATCTGGGGCCAACGTCCTGACTTTC.

The chain carries TRBV5-1 and TRBJ1-3, with 7 bases fitting TRBD1. V trimming: 5 bases; J trimming: 1 base; junction bases outside the gene matches: 6. Per germline, CDR1 SGHRS and CDR2 YFSETQ. The CDR3 runs 15 residues. The chain's CDR3 is CASSSMTGSGNTIYF. For the CDR3, the DNA is TGCGCCAGCAGTTCAATGACAGGGTCTGGAAACACCATATATTTT.

This clone came up once. CDR3 bases: TGTGCCAGCAGGCCAGACAGGGGGAATCAGCCCCAGCATTTT. Translation: CASRPDRGNQPQHF. The chain couples TRBV6-5 to TRBJ1-5; 9 nucleotides agree with TRBD1. J was trimmed by 4 bases and V by 6 bases; bases with no gene match: 4. The CDR3 totals 14 residues. Germline CDR1 is MNHEY and CDR2 is SVGAGI.

The rearrangement links TRBV28 to TRBJ1-5; TRBD1 matches at 8 bases. The CDR3 is 16 residues long. Germline V gene data show CDR1 as MDHEN and CDR2 as SYDVKM. The junction had 10 bases not matched to a gene; V was cut back by 7 bases and J by 2 bases. The CDR3 DNA follows: TGTGCCAGCAACCTAATGGGACAGGCTCGCAATCAGCCCCAGCATTTT. It translates to CASNLMGQARNQPQHF.

The chain couples TRBV7-9 to TRBJ1-1, with a weak D call TRBD1 (5 bases). V was shortened by 2 bases and J by 6 bases, with 7 bases between the two germline ends. The V gene's germline CDR1 is SEHNR and CDR2 FQNEAQ (reference sequence). CDR3 length: 12 residues. CDR3 DNA: TGTGCCAGCAGCTTAATGGGACCTGAAGCTTTCTTT. Its translation: CASSLMGPEAFF.

The chain is built from TRBV6-2 or TRBV6-3 and TRBJ1-5; no firm D call. CDR3 length: 18 amino acids. The V gene lost 0 bases and the J gene lost 4 bases, with 19 bases spanning the gap. Germline V gives CDR1 MNHEY, CDR2 SVGEGT. CDR3: CASSYSVGLEAYNQPQHF. The CDR3 nucleotides read TGTGCCAGCAGTTACTCGGTAGGGTTGGAGGCGTATAATCAGCCCCAGCATTTT.

This clone was detected only once. V is TRBV30 and J is TRBJ2-2; 8 positions match TRBD2. The CDR3 has 13 residues. V shed 3 bases and J 7 bases; nucleotides not matched to a gene: 4. Germline CDR1 and CDR2: GTSNPN and SVGIG (reference sequence). CDR3 region: CAWRGLGIGELFF. CDR3 in DNA: TGTGCCTGGAGGGGACTAGGTATCGGGGAGCTGTTTTTT.

The chain is built from TRBV24-1 and TRBJ2-2; 8 bases align to TRBD1. This CDR3 comprises 18 residues. Germline V gives CDR1 KGHDR, CDR2 SFDVKD. Trimming cost V 4 bases and J 6 bases; bases outside gene matches: 15. The CDR3 sequence is CATSDHLPGQASPGELFF. CDR3 DNA sequence: TGTGCCACCAGTGACCACCTCCCGGGACAGGCTTCGCCCGGGGAGCTGTTTTTT.

The J gene is TRBJ2-7, the V gene TRBV4-3; 10 bases line up with TRBD1. The CDR3 runs 15 residues. CDR1 and CDR2 (germline): LGHNA, YSLEER. Trimming removed 2 bases from V and 5 bases from J; junction bases left unmatched: 6. CDR3 in DNA: TGCGCCAGCAGCCAATGGACAGGGGGGGGTGACGAGCAGTACTTC. It codes for CASSQWTGGGDEQYF.

This chain uses TRBV28 with TRBJ2-2; a possible D gene is TRBD1 (6 bases). V lost 3 bases to trimming and J lost 0 bases, with 14 bases between them. The length of the CDR3 is 17 residues. Germline CDR1 MDHEN, CDR2 SYDVKM. The CDR3 sequence is CASSLDRGHPNTGELFF. CDR3 in DNA: TGTGCCAGCAGTTTGGACAGAGGGCACCCGAACACCGGGGAGCTGTTTTTT.

The gene calls are TRBV27 and TRBJ2-1; 7 nucleotides align to TRBD1. The junction had 3 bases not matched to a gene; V was cut back by 3 bases and J by 7 bases. CDR1 and CDR2 (germline): MNHEY, SMNVEV (reference sequence). The CDR3 length is 13 residues. This chain's CDR3 is CASSFNRGNEQFF. CDR3 nucleotides: TGTGCCAGCAGTTTTAACAGGGGTAATGAGCAGTTCTTC.

To note about this clone: The identical CDR3 is also encoded by other nucleotide sequences in the sample. This chain links TRBV18 with TRBJ2-7; D remains unclear. This CDR3 comprises 13 residues. Germline-derived CDR1 and CDR2 are KGHSH and LQKENI. The germline V and J ends were trimmed by 0 bases and 0 bases, with 3 bases remaining between them. The CDR3 region has the DNA TGTGCCAGCTCACCACCGAGCTCCTACGAGCAGTACTTC. It is translated as CASSPPSSYEQYF.

The gene calls are TRBV7-9 and TRBJ2-7; TRBD1 might be the D (6 bases). With 1 base removed from V and 11 bases from J, the gap between germline ends came to 21 bases. This CDR3 spans 15 amino acids. Germline loops: CDR1 SEHNR, CDR2 FQNEAQ (reference sequence). In nucleotides, the CDR3 is TGTGCCAGCAGCTTAGACAGGGTCCCAACCGGTTGGGAGTACTTC. This encodes CASSLDRVPTGWEYF.

The CDR3 coding sequence is TGTGCCAGCAGCCAAGGCCAGGACTATGGCTACACCTTC. It encodes CASSQGQDYGYTF. The chain is built from TRBV14 and TRBJ1-2; D is unresolved. From germline, CDR1 is SGHDN and CDR2 FVKESK. The V end lost 1 base, the J end lost 3 bases, and 6 bases lay between the germline ends. The CDR3 loop spans 13 amino acids.

V usage is TRBV24-1 and J usage is TRBJ2-1; possibly TRBD2 for D (6 bases). The V gene lost 9 bases and the J gene lost 8 bases, with 22 bases spanning the gap. Germline V gene sequence: CDR1 KGHDR, CDR2 SFDVKD. The CDR3 runs 15 residues. The chain's CDR3 is CATGQSGVGTDEQFF. CDR3 in DNA: TGTGCCACCGGACAATCGGGGGTGGGTACCGATGAGCAGTTCTTC.

The rearrangement uses TRBV5-1 and TRBJ2-1; TRBD2 aligns across 11 bases. The CDR3 extends over 13 amino acids. Trimming took 7 bases from V and 8 from J; bases not matched to a gene: 5. Germline V gene sequence: CDR1 SGHRS, CDR2 YFSETQ. CDR3 in DNA: TGCGCCAGCTCCGTGGGACTAGCGGATGAGCAGTTCTTC. The encoded protein is CASSVGLADEQFF. The full variable domain, in which reference TRBV5-1 and TRBJ2-1 provide the parts outside the CDR3, is KAGVTQTPRYLIKTRGQQVTLSCSPISGHRSVSWYQQTPGQGLQFLFEYFSETQRNKGNFPGRFSGRQFSNSRSEMNVSTLELGDSALYLCASSVGLADEQFFGPGTRLTVL.

DNA of the CDR3: TGTGCCAGCAGCCTTAGCTTAACCTATGGCTACACCTTC. Protein product: CASSLSLTYGYTF. This sequence joins TRBV7-9 and TRBJ1-2, with D hard to call. With 5 bases removed from V and 4 bases from J, the gap between germline ends came to 11 bases. The CDR3 contains 13 residues. Germline-derived CDR1 and CDR2 are SEHNR and FQNEAQ (reference sequence).

A few counts support this clone. This sequence joins TRBV30 and TRBJ2-7; TRBD1 agrees at 7 bases. The length of the CDR3 is 15 residues. Looked up from germline, CDR1 is GTSNPN and CDR2 is SVGIG (reference sequence). Losses at the gene ends were 1 base for V and 2 bases for J; bases not matched to a gene: 8. The chain's CDR3 is CAWSDPGTATYEQYF. As DNA, the CDR3 is TGTGCCTGGAGTGACCCCGGGACAGCGACCTACGAGCAGTACTTC.